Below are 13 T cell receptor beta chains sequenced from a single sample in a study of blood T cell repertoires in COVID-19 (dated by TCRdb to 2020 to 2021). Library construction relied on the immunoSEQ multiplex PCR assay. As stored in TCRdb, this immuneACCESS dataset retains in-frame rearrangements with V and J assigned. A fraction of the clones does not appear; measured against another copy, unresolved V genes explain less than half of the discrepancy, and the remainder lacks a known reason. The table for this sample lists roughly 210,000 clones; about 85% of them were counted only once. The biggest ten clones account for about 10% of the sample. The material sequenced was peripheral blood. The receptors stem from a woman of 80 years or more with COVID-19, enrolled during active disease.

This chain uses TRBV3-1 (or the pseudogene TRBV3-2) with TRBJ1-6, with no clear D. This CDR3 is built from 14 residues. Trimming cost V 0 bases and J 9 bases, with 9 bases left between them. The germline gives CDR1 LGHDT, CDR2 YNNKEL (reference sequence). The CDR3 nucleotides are TGTGCCAGCAGCCAAGATACGGGGAGTTCACCCCTCCACTTT. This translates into CASSQDTGSSPLHF.

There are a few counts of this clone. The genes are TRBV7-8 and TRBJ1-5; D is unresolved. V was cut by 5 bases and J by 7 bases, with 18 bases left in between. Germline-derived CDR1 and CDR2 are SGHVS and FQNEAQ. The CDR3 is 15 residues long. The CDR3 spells CASSNGTGRGQPQHF. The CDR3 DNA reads TGTGCCAGCAGCAACGGAACTGGACGGGGACAGCCCCAGCATTTT.

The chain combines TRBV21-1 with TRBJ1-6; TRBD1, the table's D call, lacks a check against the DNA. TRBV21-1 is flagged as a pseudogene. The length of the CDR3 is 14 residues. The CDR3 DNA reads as TGTGCCAGCAGCACCCTCAGGCTCAATTCACCCCTCCACTTT. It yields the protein CASSTLRLNSPLHF.

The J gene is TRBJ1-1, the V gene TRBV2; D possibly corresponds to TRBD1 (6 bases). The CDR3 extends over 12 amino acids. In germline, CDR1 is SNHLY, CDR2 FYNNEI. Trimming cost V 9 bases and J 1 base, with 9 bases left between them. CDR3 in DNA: TGTGCCAGTAAGACAGGGAACACTGAAGCTTTCTTT. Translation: CASKTGNTEAFF.

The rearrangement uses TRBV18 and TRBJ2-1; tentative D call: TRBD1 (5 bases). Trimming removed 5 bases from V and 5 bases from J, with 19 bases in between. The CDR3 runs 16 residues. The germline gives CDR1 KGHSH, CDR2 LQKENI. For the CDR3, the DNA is TGTGCCAGCTCAGAATGGGCGGCAGGGTCCAACAATGAGCAGTTCTTC. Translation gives CASSEWAAGSNNEQFF.

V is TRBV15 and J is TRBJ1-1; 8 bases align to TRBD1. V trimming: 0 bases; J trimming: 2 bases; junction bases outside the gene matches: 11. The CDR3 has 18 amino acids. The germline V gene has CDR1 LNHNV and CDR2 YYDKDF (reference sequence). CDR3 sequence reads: CATSRDPGDRGGNTEAFF. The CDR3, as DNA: TGTGCCACCAGCAGAGATCCCGGAGACAGGGGAGGAAACACTGAAGCTTTCTTT.

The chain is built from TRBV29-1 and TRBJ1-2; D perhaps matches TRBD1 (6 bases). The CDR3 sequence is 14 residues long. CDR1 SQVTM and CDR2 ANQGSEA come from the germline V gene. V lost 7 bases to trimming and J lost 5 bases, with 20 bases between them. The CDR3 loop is CSDSRQAGPYGYTF. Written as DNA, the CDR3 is TGCAGCGACTCAAGACAGGCGGGCCCTTATGGCTACACCTTC.

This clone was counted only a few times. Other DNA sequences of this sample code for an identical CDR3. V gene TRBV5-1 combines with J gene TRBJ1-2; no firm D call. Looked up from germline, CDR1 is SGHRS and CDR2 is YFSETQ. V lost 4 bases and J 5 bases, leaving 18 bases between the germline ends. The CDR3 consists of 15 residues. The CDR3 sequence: CASSPDPGTAYGYTF. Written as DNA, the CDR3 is TGCGCCAGCAGCCCTGACCCGGGTACGGCTTATGGCTACACCTTC.

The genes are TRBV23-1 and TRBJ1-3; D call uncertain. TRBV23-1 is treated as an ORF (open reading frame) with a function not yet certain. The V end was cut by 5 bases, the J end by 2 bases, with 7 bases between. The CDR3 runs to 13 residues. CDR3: CASSGQAGNTIYF. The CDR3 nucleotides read TGCGCCAGCAGTGGGCAAGCTGGAAACACCATATATTTT.

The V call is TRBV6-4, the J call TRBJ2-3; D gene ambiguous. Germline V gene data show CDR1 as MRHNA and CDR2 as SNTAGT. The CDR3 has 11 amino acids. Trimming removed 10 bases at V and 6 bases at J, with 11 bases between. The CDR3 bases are TGTGCCACCCGTCACATGGATACGCAGTATTTT. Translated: CATRHMDTQYF.

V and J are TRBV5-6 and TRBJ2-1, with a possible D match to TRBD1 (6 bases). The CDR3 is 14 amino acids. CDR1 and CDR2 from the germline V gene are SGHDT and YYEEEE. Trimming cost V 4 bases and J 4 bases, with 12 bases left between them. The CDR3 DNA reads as TGTGCCAGCAGCCCAGGGGCCGGGTACAATGAGCAGTTCTTC. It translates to CASSPGAGYNEQFF.

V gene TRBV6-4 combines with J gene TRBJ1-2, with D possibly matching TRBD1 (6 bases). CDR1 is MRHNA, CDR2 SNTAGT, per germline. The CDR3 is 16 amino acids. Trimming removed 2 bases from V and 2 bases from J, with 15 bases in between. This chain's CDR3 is CASSDGEPRGNYGYTF. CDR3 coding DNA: TGTGCCAGCAGTGACGGAGAACCCAGGGGAAACTATGGCTACACCTTC.

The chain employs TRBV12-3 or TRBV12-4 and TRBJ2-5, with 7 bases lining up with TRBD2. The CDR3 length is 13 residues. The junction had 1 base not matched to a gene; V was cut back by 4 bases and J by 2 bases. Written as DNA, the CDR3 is TGTGCCAGCAGTTGGCGGGGGCAAGAGACCCAGTACTTC. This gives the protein CASSWRGQETQYF.